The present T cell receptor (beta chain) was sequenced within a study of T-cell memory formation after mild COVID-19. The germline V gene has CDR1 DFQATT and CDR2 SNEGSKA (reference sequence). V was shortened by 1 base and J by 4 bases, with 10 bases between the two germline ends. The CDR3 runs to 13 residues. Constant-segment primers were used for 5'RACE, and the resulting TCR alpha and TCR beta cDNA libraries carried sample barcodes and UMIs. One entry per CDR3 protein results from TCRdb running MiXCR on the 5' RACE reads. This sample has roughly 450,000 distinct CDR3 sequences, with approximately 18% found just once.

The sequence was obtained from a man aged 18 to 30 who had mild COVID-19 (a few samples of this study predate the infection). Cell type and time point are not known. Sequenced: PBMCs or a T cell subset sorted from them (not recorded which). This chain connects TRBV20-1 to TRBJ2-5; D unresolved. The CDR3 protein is CSARVASGETQYF. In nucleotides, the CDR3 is TGCAGTGCTAGAGTGGCTTCGGGAGAGACCCAGTACTTC.